Below, 21 T cell receptor beta chains from the same sample are listed, as sequenced in a study of human T cells and chemical hapten exposure. Noted time point: patch test 2, 6 weeks after DPC sensitization. Treatment: therapeutic diphenylcyclopropenone sensitization with weekly scalp DPC. MiXCR, applied by TCRdb to the RACE reads, yields one record per CDR3 protein. The table records about 140,000 distinct CDR3 sequences, approximately 12% of them present only once. The source material was whole blood, sampled in connection with sensitization to the hapten diphenylcyclopropenone (DPC). Every receptor here comes from a woman in her fifties or sixties with alopecia areata. Some clones in this sample may be carry-over from other donors' samples.

This clonotype was observed at least ten times. This sequence joins TRBV19 and TRBJ2-6; D possibly corresponds to TRBD2 (6 bases). V was clipped by 5 bases and J by 2 bases, with 10 bases between them. CDR3 size: 15 residues. The germline CDR1 and CDR2 sequences are LNHDA and SQIVND (reference sequence). CDR3 in amino acids: CASSLRGTGANVLTF. In DNA, the CDR3 is TGTGCCAGTAGTTTACGGGGGACTGGGGCCAACGTCCTGACTTTC. Complete variable domain (other parts from reference TRBV19 and TRBJ2-6): DGGITQSPKYLFRKEGQNVTLSCEQNLNHDAMYWYRQDPGQGLRLIYYSQIVNDFQKGDIAEGYSVSREKKESFPLTVTSAQKNPTAFYLCASSLRGTGANVLTFGAGSRLTVL.

This clonotype was found a few times. The chain uses TRBV15 and TRBJ2-1; possible D gene TRBD1, 6 bases. Germline V gene sequence: CDR1 LNHNV, CDR2 YYDKDF (reference sequence). The CDR3 covers 15 residues. V dropped 5 bases and J dropped 6 bases, with 17 bases sitting between them. CDR3 loop: CATSPRRGRPNEQFF. The CDR3 bases are TGTGCCACCAGCCCCCGTAGGGGGAGACCCAATGAGCAGTTCTTC.

The V and J genes are TRBV12-3 or TRBV12-4 and TRBJ2-5; no definite D call. This CDR3 region has 14 residues. Trimming removed 4 bases at V and 4 bases at J, with 13 bases between. CDR3 DNA: TGTGCCAGCAGTTCAATGGGCGAGCGAGAGACCCAGTACTTC. Translation gives CASSSMGERETQYF.

The rearrangement links TRBV13 to TRBJ2-4; D gene ambiguous. CDR3 length: 14 amino acids. The germline gives CDR1 PRHDT, CDR2 FYEKMQ (reference sequence). V was shortened by 0 bases and J by 4 bases, with 7 bases between the two germline ends. The CDR3 nucleotides read TGTGCCAGCAGCTTAGGGTTAGGAAAAAACATTCAGTACTTC. It translates to CASSLGLGKNIQYF.

This clonotype came up many times. The chain links TRBV5-1 to TRBJ2-1; TRBD2 matches at 14 bases. This CDR3 has 15 amino acids. Germline V gives CDR1 SGHRS, CDR2 YFSETQ. Losses at the gene ends were 7 bases for V and 9 bases for J; bases not matched to a gene: 9. CDR3 loop: CASREGLAGVFEQFF. The CDR3 DNA reads as TGCGCCAGCCGAGAGGGACTAGCGGGAGTGTTTGAGCAGTTCTTC.

V usage is TRBV28 and J usage is TRBJ2-1; 7 positions agree with TRBD1. The germline V gene encodes CDR1 MDHEN and CDR2 SYDVKM. The CDR3 length is 16 residues. Losses at the gene ends were 4 bases for V and 0 bases for J; bases not matched to a gene: 6. This CDR3 is CASSSQGESSYNEQFF. In nucleotides, the CDR3 is TGTGCCAGCAGTTCGCAGGGGGAGAGCTCCTACAATGAGCAGTTCTTC.

The rearrangement links TRBV25-1 to TRBJ2-2; D may be TRBD1 (6 bases). The V gene's germline CDR1 is MGHDK and CDR2 SYGVNS. The CDR3 has 16 residues. The V gene lost 2 bases and the J gene lost 6 bases, with 16 bases spanning the gap. The CDR3 is CASSEDRLNRAGELFF. The CDR3 DNA follows: TGTGCCAGCAGTGAAGACAGGCTGAATAGGGCCGGGGAGCTGTTTTTT.

This clonotype has a handful of counts. The chain combines TRBV30 with TRBJ2-7, with D perhaps matching TRBD1 (5 bases). Trimming left V 0 bases short and J 4 bases short, with 22 bases between. The CDR3 totals 17 residues. CDR1 and CDR2 from the germline V gene are GTSNPN and SVGIG (reference sequence). In nucleotides, the CDR3 is TGTGCCTGGAGTGTGCAACGGGTGGGGCATATACCATACGAGCAGTACTTC. Protein: CAWSVQRVGHIPYEQYF. Based on the CDR3 plus reference TRBV30 and TRBJ2-7, the full variable domain is SQTIHQWPATLVQPVGSPLSLECTVEGTSNPNLYWYRQAAGRGLQLLFYSVGIGQISSEVPQNLSASRPQDRQFILSSKKLLLSDSGFYLCAWSVQRVGHIPYEQYFGPGTRLTVT.

J is TRBJ2-3 and V is TRBV28; weak D call: TRBD2 (6 bases). V was pared by 5 bases and J by 6 bases, with 18 bases between. The V gene's germline CDR1 is MDHEN and CDR2 SYDVKM. This CDR3 comprises 15 residues. The CDR3 nucleotides read TGTGCCAGCAGTCCCGGGGGACCACTGAGCGATACGCAGTATTTT. Its translation is CASSPGGPLSDTQYF.

This rearrangement joins TRBV3-1 to TRBJ2-3; D remains ambiguous. V was clipped by 0 bases and J by 5 bases, with 9 bases between them. Germline CDR1 is LGHDT and CDR2 is YNNKEL (reference sequence). CDR3 size: 14 residues. The CDR3, as DNA: TGTGCCAGCAGCCAAGAACCAGTGAGAGATACGCAGTATTTT. It codes for CASSQEPVRDTQYF.

This clonotype was counted between two and nine times. This sequence joins TRBV5-4 and TRBJ2-3; the match to TRBD2 covers 10 bases. Germline V gene sequence: CDR1 SGHNT, CDR2 YYREEE (reference sequence). The CDR3 sequence is 16 residues long. Trimming at V came to 4 bases and at J to 6 bases, leaving 11 bases not matched to a gene. The CDR3 nucleotides read TGTGCCAGCAGCACCGGACTAGCGGCTGGGGGGGATACGCAGTATTTT. Protein: CASSTGLAAGGDTQYF.

This clonotype was counted only a few times. V usage is TRBV5-1 and J usage is TRBJ2-3; D not certain. The CDR3 runs 14 residues. V was cut by 5 bases and J by 2 bases, with 12 bases left in between. CDR1 and CDR2 from the germline V gene are SGHRS and YFSETQ. CDR3 nucleotide sequence: TGCGCCAGCAGTACGCGGCCGAACACAGATACGCAGTATTTT. This codes for CASSTRPNTDTQYF.

This clonotype turned up a few times. The genes are TRBV19 and TRBJ2-1, with 8 bases matching TRBD1. J lost 8 bases, V lost 4 bases, and 10 bases had no gene match. The CDR3 has 15 residues. Looked up from germline, CDR1 is LNHDA and CDR2 is SQIVND (reference sequence). This chain's CDR3 is CASSTSRQGSDEQFF. CDR3 DNA sequence: TGTGCCAGTAGTACCTCTCGACAGGGGAGCGATGAGCAGTTCTTC.

This chain joins TRBV7-2 and TRBJ2-1, with unresolved D. The CDR3 loop spans 13 amino acids. Germline CDR1 and CDR2: SGHTA and FQGNSA. The V end was cut by 2 bases, the J end by 6 bases, with 8 bases between. This CDR3 is CASSLRVPNEQFF. The CDR3 nucleotides are TGTGCCAGCAGCTTAAGAGTTCCCAATGAGCAGTTCTTC.

The chain couples TRBV7-9 to TRBJ1-2; D may be TRBD1 (6 bases). The CDR3 is made up of 15 amino acids. Germline-derived CDR1 and CDR2 are SEHNR and FQNEAQ (reference sequence). Trimming cost V 5 bases and J 2 bases, with 15 bases left between them. Here the CDR3 reads CASSTRQDLNYGYTF. For the CDR3, the DNA is TGTGCCAGCAGCACCAGACAGGACTTAAACTATGGCTACACCTTC.

The V gene is TRBV29-1, the J gene TRBJ1-1; D unclear. Per germline, CDR1 SQVTM and CDR2 ANQGSEA. The germline V and J ends were trimmed by 4 bases and 2 bases, with 8 bases remaining between them. CDR3 length: 12 residues. The CDR3 loop is CSVVHSNTEAFF. CDR3 bases: TGCAGCGTTGTACACTCCAACACTGAAGCTTTCTTT.

A few counts support this clonotype. The chain carries TRBV7-8 and TRBJ2-7; TRBD2 matches at 11 bases. CDR1 is SGHVS, CDR2 FQNEAQ, per germline. Losses at the gene ends were 4 bases for V and 6 bases for J; bases not matched to a gene: 8. CDR3 length: 15 amino acids. The CDR3 coding sequence is TGTGCCAGCAGCTCCCCTAGCGGGAGGTCCGGCGAGCAGTACTTC. It is translated as CASSSPSGRSGEQYF.

This chain connects TRBV7-2 to TRBJ1-1; a weak D match, TRBD1 (6 bases). CDR1 is SGHTA, CDR2 FQGNSA, per germline. V lost 5 bases and J lost 0, with 16 bases in between. CDR3 length equals 16 residues. CDR3 region: CASSRHRAGMNTEAFF. CDR3 DNA: TGTGCCAGCAGCAGACACAGGGCGGGGATGAACACTGAAGCTTTCTTT.

The chain carries TRBV20-1 and TRBJ2-1; the match to TRBD1 covers 8 bases. Trimming at V came to 2 bases and at J to 3 bases, leaving 3 bases not matched to a gene. The CDR3 extends over 14 amino acids. From germline, CDR1 is DFQATT and CDR2 SNEGSKA (reference sequence). CDR3 loop: CSARPGQDYNEQFF. The CDR3 DNA reads TGCAGTGCTAGACCGGGACAGGACTACAATGAGCAGTTCTTC.

There are many counts of this clonotype. The chain carries TRBV10-1 and TRBJ1-1; the D is unclear. CDR3 size: 14 residues. V was trimmed by 2 bases and J by 6 bases, leaving 13 bases between them. CDR1 WNHNN and CDR2 SYGVQD come from the germline V gene (reference sequence). In DNA, the CDR3 is TGCGCCAGCAGTGAGAGTTCAGTATGGGCTGAAGCTTTCTTT. It encodes CASSESSVWAEAFF.

The CDR3 is CASSRPRDSEQYF. CDR3 sequence (DNA): TGTGCCAGCAGCCGCCCCCGGGACAGCGAGCAGTACTTC. The J gene is TRBJ2-7, the V gene TRBV6-5, with 7 bases that match TRBD1. Germline values: CDR1 MNHEY, CDR2 SVGAGI. The V segment lost 6 bases and the J segment 6 bases; nucleotides outside the gene matches: 8. CDR3 size: 13 residues.